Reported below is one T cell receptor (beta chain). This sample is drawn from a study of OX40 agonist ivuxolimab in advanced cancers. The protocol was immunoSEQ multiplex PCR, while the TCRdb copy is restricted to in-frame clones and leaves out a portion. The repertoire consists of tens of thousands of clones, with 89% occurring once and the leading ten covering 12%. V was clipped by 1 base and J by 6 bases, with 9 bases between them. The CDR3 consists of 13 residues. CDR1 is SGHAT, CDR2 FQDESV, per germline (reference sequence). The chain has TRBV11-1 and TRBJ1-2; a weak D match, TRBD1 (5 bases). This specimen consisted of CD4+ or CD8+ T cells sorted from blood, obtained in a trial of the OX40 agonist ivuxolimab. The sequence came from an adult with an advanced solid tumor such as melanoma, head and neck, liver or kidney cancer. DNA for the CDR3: TGTGCCAGCAGCTTAGAATCAGGGAATGGCTACACCTTC. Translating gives CASSLESGNGYTF.